This TCR beta chain was sequenced for a study of blood T cell repertoires in COVID-19. Overall study: The United States, Italy and Spain were the sources of the acute and convalescent COVID-19 samples.

TCRdb's table, derived via immunoSEQ multiplex PCR, lists solely in-frame clones and lacks some. The table records about 220,000 clones, around 83% of them present only once. This CDR3 region has 14 residues. The V end was cut by 0 bases, the J end by 1 base, with 6 bases between. Germline loops: CDR1 MNHEY, CDR2 SVGEGT. V gene TRBV6-2 or TRBV6-3 combines with J gene TRBJ1-1; TRBD1 is a possible D gene (6 bases). The receptor's source is a woman aged 70-85 years with COVID-19, enrolled during active disease. Sequenced material: peripheral blood. The chain's CDR3 is CASSYSDRNTEAFF. CDR3 nucleotide sequence: TGTGCCAGCAGTTACTCGGACAGGAACACTGAAGCTTTCTTT.